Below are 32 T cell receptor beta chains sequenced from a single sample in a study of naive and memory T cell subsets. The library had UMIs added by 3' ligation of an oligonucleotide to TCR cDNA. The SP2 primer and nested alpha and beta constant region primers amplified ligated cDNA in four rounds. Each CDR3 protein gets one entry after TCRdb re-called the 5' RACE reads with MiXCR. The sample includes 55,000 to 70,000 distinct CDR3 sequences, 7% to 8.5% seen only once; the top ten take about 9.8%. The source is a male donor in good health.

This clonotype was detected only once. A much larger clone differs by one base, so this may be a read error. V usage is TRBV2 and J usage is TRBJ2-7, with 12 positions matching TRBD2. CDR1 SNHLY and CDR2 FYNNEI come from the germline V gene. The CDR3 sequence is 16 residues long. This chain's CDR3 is CVSSVSASGGVLEQYF. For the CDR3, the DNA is TGTGTCAGCAGTGTGAGCGCTAGCGGGGGGGTGTTGGAGCAGTACTTC.

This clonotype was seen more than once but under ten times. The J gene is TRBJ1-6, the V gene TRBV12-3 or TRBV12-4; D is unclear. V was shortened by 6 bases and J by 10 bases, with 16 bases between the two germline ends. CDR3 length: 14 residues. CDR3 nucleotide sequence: TGTGCCAGCAGCCGGTCCCAGGTTGGGTCACCCCTCCACTTT. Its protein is CASSRSQVGSPLHF.

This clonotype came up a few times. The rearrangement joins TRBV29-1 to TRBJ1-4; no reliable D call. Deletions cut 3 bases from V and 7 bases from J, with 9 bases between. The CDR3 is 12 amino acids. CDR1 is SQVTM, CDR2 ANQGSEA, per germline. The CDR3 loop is CSVEVRFEKLFF. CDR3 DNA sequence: TGCAGCGTTGAGGTACGATTTGAAAAACTGTTTTTT.

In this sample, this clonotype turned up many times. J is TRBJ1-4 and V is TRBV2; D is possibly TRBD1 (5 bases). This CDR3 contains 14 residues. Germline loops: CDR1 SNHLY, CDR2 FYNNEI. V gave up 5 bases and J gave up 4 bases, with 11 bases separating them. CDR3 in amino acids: CASSRDGLNEKLFF. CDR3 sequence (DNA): TGTGCCAGCAGTAGGGACGGGCTTAATGAAAAACTGTTTTTT.

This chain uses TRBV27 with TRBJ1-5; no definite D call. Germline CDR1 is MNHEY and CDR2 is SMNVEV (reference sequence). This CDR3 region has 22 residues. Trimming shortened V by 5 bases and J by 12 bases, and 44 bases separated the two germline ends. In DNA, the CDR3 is TGTGCCAGCAGTCCCAAGGGCCCCTATCGTACGGCGGGTTTTGTACCCGATGGGCGCCAGCATTTT. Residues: CASSPKGPYRTAGFVPDGRQHF.

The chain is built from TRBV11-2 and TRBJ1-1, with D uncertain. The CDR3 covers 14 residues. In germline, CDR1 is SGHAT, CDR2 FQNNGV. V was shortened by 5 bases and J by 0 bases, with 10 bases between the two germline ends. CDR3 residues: CASSRRTMNTEAFF. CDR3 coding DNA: TGTGCCAGCAGCCGCCGCACCATGAACACTGAAGCTTTCTTT. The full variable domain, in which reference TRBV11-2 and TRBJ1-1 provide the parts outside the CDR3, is EAGVAQSPRYKIIEKRQSVAFWCNPISGHATLYWYQQILGQGPKLLIQFQNNGVVDDSQLPKDRFSAERLKGVDSTLKIQPAKLEDSAVYLCASSRRTMNTEAFFGQGTRLTVV.

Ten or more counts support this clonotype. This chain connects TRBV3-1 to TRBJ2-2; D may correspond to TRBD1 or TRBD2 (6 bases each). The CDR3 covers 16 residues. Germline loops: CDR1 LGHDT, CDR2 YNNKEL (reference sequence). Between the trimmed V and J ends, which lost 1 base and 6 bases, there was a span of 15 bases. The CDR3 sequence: CASSQVPWGASGELFF. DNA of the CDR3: TGTGCCAGCAGCCAAGTCCCCTGGGGGGCGTCCGGGGAGCTGTTTTTT.

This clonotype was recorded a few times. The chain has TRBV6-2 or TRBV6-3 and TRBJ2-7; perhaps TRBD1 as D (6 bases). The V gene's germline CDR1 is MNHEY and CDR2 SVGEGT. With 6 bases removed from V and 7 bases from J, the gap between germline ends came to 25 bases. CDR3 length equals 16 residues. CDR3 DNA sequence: TGTGCCAGCAGCTTAACAGGGCTCGGGCACAAAACAGAGCAGTACTTC. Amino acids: CASSLTGLGHKTEQYF.

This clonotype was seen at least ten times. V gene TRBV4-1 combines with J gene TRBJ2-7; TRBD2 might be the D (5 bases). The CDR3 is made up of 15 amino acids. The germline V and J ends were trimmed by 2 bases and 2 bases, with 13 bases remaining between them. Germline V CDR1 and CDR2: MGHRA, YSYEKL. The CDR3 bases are TGCGCCAGCAGCCAATCCTGGGGAGAAACCTACGAGCAGTACTTC. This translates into CASSQSWGETYEQYF.

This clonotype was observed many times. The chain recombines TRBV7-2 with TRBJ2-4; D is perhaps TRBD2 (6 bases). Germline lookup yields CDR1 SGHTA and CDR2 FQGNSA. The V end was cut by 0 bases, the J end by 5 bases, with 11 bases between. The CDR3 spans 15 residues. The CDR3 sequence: CASSLAGGGQNIQYF. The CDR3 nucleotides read TGTGCCAGCAGCTTAGCCGGGGGTGGTCAAAACATTCAGTACTTC.

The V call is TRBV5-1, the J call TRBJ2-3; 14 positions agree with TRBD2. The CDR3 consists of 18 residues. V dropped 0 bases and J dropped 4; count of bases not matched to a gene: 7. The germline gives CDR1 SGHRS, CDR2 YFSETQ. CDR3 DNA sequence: TGCGCCAGCAGCTTGGGACTAGCGGGGGGGCGGAGTGCAGATACGCAGTATTTT. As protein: CASSLGLAGGRSADTQYF.

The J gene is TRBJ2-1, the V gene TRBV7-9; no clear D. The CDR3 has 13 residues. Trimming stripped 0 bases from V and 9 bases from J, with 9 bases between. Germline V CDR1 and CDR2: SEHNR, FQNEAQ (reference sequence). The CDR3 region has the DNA TGTGCCAGCAGCTTAGCTGCAGGCCCTGAGCAGTTCTTC. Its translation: CASSLAAGPEQFF.

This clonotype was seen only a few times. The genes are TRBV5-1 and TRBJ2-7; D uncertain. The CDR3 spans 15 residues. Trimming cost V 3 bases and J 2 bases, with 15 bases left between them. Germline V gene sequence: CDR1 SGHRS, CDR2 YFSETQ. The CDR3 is CASSSLVPNAYEQYF. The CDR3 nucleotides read TGCGCCAGCAGCTCCCTCGTTCCCAACGCCTACGAGCAGTACTTC.

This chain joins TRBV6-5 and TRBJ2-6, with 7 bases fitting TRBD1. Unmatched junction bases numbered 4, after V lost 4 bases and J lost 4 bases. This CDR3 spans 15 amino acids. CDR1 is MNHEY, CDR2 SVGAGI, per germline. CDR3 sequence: CASSSQGVGANVLTF. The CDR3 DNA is TGTGCCAGCAGTTCCCAGGGGGTCGGGGCCAACGTCCTGACTTTC.

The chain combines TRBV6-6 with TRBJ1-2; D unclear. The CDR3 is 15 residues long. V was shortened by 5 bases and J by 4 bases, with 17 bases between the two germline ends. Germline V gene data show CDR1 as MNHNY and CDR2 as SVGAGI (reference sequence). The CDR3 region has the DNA TGTGCCAGCAGTCCGGCCATCCAGGTCGGCTATGGCTACACCTTC. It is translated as CASSPAIQVGYGYTF.

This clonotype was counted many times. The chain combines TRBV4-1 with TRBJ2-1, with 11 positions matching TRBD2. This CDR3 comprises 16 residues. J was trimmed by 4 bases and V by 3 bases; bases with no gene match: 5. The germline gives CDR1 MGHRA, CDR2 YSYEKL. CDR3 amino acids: CASSQEGLAEYNEQFF. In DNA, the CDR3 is TGCGCCAGCAGCCAGGAGGGACTAGCGGAGTACAATGAGCAGTTCTTC.

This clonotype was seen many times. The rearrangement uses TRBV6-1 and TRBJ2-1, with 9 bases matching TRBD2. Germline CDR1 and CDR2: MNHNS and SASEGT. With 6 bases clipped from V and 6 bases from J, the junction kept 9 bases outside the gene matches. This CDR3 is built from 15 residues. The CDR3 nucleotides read TGTGCCAGCAGCTCGGGGACTAGCAGGGGCAATGAGCAGTTCTTC. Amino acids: CASSSGTSRGNEQFF.

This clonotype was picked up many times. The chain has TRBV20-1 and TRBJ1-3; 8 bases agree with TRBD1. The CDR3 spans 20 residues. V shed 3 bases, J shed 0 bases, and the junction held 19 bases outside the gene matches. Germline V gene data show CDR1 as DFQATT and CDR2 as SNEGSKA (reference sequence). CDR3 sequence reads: CSARRRDRRTISNSGNTIYF. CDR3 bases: TGCAGTGCTAGGAGGCGGGACAGGAGAACTATATCCAACTCTGGAAACACCATATATTTT.

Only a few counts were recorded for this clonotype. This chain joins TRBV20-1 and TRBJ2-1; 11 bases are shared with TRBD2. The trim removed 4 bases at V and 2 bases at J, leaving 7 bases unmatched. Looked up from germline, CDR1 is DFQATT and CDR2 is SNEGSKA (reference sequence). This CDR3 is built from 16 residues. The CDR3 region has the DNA TGCAGTGCTATCCGGACTAGCGGGTGGCCCTACAATGAGCAGTTCTTC. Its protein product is CSAIRTSGWPYNEQFF.

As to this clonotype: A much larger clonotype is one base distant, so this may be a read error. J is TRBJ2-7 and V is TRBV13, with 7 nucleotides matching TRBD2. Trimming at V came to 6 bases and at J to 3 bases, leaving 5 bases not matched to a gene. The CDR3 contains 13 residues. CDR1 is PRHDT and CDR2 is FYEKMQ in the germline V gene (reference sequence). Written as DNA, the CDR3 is TGTGCCAGCAGGCGCGGACTAGTCTACGAGCAGTACTTC. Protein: CASRRGLVYEQYF. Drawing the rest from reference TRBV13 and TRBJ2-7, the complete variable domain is AAGVIQSPRHLIKEKRETATLKCYPIPRHDTVYWYQQGPGQDPQFLISFYEKMQSDKGSIPDRFSAQQFSDYHSELNMSSLELGDSALYFCASRRGLVYEQYFGPGTRLTVT.

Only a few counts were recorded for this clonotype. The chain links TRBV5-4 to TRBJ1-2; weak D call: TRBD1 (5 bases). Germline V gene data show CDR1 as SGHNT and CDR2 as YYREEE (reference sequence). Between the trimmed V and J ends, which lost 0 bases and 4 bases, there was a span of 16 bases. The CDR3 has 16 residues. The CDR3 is CASSLGSPAGGYGYTF. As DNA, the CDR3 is TGTGCCAGCAGCTTGGGCTCTCCCGCCGGGGGCTATGGCTACACCTTC.

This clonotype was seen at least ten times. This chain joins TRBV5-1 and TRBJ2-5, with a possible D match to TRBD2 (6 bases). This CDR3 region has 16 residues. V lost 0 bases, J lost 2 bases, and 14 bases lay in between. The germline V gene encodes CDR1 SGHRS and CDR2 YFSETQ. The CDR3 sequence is CASSLEGAGRQETQYF. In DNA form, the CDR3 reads TGCGCCAGCAGCTTGGAAGGGGCGGGGAGACAAGAGACCCAGTACTTC.

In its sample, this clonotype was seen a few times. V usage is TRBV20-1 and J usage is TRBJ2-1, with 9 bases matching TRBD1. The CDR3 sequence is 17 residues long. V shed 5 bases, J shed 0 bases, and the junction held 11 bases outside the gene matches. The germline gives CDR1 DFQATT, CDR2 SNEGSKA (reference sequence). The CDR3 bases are TGCAGTGCTCCGGACAGGGGCAAAATAGTCTCCTACAATGAGCAGTTCTTC. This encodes CSAPDRGKIVSYNEQFF.

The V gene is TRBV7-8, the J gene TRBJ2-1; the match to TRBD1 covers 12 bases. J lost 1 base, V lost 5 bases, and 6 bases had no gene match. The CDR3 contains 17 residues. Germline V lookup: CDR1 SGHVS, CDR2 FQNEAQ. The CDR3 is CASSMGQGAGSYNEQFF. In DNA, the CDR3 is TGTGCCAGCAGCATGGGACAGGGGGCTGGATCCTACAATGAGCAGTTCTTC.

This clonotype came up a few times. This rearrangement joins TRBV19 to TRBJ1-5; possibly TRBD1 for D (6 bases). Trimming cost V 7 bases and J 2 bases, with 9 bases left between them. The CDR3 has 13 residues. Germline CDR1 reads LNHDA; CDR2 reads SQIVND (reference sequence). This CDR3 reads CASTWTGNQPQHF. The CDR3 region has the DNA TGTGCCAGTACTTGGACAGGCAATCAGCCCCAGCATTTT. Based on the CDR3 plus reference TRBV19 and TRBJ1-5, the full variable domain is DGGITQSPKYLFRKEGQNVTLSCEQNLNHDAMYWYRQDPGQGLRLIYYSQIVNDFQKGDIAEGYSVSREKKESFPLTVTSAQKNPTAFYLCASTWTGNQPQHFGDGTRLSIL.

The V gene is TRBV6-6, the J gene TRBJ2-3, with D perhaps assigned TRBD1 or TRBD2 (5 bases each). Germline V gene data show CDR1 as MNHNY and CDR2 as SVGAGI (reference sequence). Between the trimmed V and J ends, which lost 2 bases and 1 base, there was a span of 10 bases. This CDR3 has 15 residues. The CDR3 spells CASSYGDGRTDTQYF. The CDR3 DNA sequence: TGTGCCAGCAGTTACGGGGACGGCCGCACAGATACGCAGTATTTT.

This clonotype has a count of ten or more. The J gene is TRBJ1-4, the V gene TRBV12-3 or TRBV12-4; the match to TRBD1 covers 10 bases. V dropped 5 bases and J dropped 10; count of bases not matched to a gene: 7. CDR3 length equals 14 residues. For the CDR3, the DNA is TGTGCCAGCAGTCAGGGGGACAGGGGTGGAAAACTGTTTTTT. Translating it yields CASSQGDRGGKLFF.

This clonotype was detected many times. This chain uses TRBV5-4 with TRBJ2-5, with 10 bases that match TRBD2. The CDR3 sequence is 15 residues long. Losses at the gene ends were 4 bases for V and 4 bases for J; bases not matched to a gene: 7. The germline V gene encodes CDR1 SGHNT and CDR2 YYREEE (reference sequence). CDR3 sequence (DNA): TGTGCCAGCAGCCACGGACTAGCGGTCCGAGAGACCCAGTACTTC. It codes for CASSHGLAVRETQYF.

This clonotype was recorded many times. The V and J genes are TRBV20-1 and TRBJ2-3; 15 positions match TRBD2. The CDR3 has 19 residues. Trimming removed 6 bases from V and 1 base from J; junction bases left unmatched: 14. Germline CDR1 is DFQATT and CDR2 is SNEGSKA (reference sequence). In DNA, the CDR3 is TGCAGTGCAAACCCCGGGACTAGCGGGAGGTGGGATGGCACAGATACGCAGTATTTT. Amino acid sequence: CSANPGTSGRWDGTDTQYF.

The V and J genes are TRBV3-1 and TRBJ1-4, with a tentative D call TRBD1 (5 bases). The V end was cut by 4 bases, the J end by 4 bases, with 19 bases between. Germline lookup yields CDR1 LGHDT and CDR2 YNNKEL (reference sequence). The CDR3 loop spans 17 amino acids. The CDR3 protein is CASSRSTPGRLNEKLFF. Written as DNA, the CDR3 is TGTGCCAGCAGCCGAAGCACCCCGGGACGCCTTAATGAAAAACTGTTTTTT.

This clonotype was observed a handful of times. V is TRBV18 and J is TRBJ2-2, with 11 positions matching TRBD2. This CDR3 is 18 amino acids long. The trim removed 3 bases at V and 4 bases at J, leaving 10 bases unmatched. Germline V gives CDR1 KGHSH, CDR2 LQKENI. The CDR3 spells CASSPLTSGSRSTGELFF. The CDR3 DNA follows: TGTGCCAGCTCACCTTTAACTAGCGGGAGTCGAAGCACCGGGGAGCTGTTTTTT.

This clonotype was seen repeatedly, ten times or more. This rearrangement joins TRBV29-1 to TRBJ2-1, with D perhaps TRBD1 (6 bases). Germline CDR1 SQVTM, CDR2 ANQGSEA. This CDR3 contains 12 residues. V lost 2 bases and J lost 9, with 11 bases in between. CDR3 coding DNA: TGCAGCGTTGAATGGGGGCCGGGTGAGCAGTTCTTC. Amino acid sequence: CSVEWGPGEQFF.